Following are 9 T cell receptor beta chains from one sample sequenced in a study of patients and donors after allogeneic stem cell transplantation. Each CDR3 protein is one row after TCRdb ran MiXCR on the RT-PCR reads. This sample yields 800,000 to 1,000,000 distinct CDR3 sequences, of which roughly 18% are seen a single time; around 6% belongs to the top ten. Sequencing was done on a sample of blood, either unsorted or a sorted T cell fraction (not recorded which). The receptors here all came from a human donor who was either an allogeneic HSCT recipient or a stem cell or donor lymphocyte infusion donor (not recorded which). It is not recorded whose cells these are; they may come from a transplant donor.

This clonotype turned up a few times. In DNA, the CDR3 is TGTGCCAGCAGCCCGCTGGGACATGTTAATTCACCCCTCCACTTT. This translates into CASSPLGHVNSPLHF. The chain couples TRBV7-6 to TRBJ1-6, with D maybe TRBD1 (6 bases). V lost 5 bases to trimming and J lost 6 bases, with 14 bases between them. This CDR3 has 15 residues. Germline lookup yields CDR1 SGHVS and CDR2 FNYEAQ. Complete variable domain (other parts from reference TRBV7-6 and TRBJ1-6): GAGVSQSPRYKVTKRGQDVALRCDPISGHVSLYWYRQALGQGPEFLTYFNYEAQQDKSGLPNDRFSAERPEGSISTLTIQRTEQRDSAMYRCASSPLGHVNSPLHFGNGTRLTVT.

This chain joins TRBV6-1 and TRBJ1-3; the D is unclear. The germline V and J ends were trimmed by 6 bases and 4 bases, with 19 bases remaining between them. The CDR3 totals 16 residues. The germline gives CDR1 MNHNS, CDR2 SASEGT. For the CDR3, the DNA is TGTGCCAGCAGAAGATCGACGGCAGTCGGAGGAAACACCATATATTTT. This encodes CASRRSTAVGGNTIYF.

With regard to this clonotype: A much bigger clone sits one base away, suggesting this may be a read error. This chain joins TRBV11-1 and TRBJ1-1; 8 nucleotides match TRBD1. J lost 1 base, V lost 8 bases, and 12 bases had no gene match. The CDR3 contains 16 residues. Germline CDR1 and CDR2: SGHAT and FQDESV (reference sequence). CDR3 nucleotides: TGTGCCAGCGCCAATACAGGGGGAAAGTCGAACACTGAAGCTTTCTTT. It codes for CASANTGGKSNTEAFF.

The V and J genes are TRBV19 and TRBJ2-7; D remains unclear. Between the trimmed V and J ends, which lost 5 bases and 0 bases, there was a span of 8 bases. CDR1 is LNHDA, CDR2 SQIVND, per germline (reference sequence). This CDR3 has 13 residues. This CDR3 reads CASSAPLSYEQYF. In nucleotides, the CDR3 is TGTGCCAGTAGTGCGCCGCTCTCCTACGAGCAGTACTTC. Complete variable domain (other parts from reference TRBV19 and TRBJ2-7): DGGITQSPKYLFRKEGQNVTLSCEQNLNHDAMYWYRQDPGQGLRLIYYSQIVNDFQKGDIAEGYSVSREKKESFPLTVTSAQKNPTAFYLCASSAPLSYEQYFGPGTRLTVT.

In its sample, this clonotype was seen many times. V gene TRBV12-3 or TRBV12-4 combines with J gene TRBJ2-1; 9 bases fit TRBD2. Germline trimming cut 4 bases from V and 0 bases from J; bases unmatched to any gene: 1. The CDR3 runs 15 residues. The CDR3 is CASSSAGGSYNEQFF. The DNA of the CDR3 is TGTGCCAGCAGTTCAGCGGGAGGCTCCTACAATGAGCAGTTCTTC.

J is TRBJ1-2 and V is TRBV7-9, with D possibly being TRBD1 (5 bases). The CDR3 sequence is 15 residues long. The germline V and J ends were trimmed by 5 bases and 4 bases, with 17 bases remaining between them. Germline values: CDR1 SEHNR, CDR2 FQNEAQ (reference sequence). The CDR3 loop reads CASSPTGGRPYGYTF. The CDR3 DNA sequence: TGTGCCAGCAGCCCAACTGGGGGACGGCCCTATGGCTACACCTTC.

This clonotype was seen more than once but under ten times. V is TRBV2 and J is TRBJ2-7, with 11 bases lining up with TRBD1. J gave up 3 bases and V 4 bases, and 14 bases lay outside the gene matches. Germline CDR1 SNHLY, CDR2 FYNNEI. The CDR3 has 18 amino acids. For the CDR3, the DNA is TGTGCCAGCAGTGTCACCCGGGACAGGGGGAATCCTCGCTACGAGCAGTACTTC. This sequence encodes CASSVTRDRGNPRYEQYF.

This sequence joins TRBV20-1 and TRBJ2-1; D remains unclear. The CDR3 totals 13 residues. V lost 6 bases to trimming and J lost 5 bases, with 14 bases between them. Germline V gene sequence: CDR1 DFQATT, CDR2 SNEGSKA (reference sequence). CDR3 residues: CSAALTKNNEQFF. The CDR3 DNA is TGCAGTGCGGCCCTAACAAAAAACAATGAGCAGTTCTTC.

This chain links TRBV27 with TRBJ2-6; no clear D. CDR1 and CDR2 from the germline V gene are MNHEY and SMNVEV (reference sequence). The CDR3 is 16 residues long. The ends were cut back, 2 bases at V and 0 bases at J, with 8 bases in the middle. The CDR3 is CASSLTTVSGANVLTF. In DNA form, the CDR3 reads TGTGCCAGCAGTTTAACGACGGTCTCTGGGGCCAACGTCCTGACTTTC.